This T cell receptor (beta chain) was observed in a study of naive and memory T cell subsets. Points from the study as a whole: Naive and memory subsets had different power law exponents for TCR abundance. Over 85% of naive TCR sequences appeared only once, unlike memory subsets.

In germline, CDR1 is LGHNA, CDR2 YNFKEQ. The CDR3 spans 19 residues. V shed 4 bases, J shed 1 base, and the junction held 8 bases outside the gene matches. This clonotype was seen ten or more times. Its antigen is as yet unknown. The beta constant-region primer was an equimolar mix of two oligonucleotides covering TRBC1 and TRBC2. Ligation attached a single-stranded oligonucleotide with a 12-nucleotide UMI and the SP2 primer to the cDNA 3' end. MiXCR, applied by TCRdb to the UMI-ligation and nested PCR reads, yields one record per CDR3 protein. The sample contains 100,000 or so distinct CDR3 sequences, over 7% of which appear only once.

The TCR originated in a human donor in good health. This chain connects TRBV4-2 to TRBJ2-1; the match to TRBD2 covers 15 bases. The sample taken for sequencing was central memory CD4+ T cells from blood. The CDR3: CASSPLGTSGRMSYNEQFF. The CDR3 nucleotides are TGTGCCAGCAGCCCCCTCGGGACTAGCGGGAGGATGTCCTACAATGAGCAGTTCTTC.